Below are 11 T cell receptor beta chains sequenced from a single sample in a study of blood T cell repertoires in COVID-19. Clones were read by immunoSEQ multiplex PCR, and TCRdb kept only the in-frame ones, dropping some. The table has about 410,000 clones, around 86% seen once. The sample comprised peripheral blood. The source is a woman in her twenties or thirties with active or convalescent COVID-19.

The chain combines TRBV3-1 (or the pseudogene TRBV3-2) with TRBJ1-3; no firm D call. V was shortened by 1 base and J by 0 bases, with 10 bases between the two germline ends. CDR3 length: 16 residues. Germline loops: CDR1 LGHDT, CDR2 YNNKEL (reference sequence). CDR3 sequence: CASSQGYLSSGNTIYF. The DNA for the CDR3 is TGTGCCAGCAGCCAAGGTTACCTAAGCTCTGGAAACACCATATATTTT.

In its sample, this clone was seen a few times. The chain uses TRBV5-1 and TRBJ1-2, with 7 positions matching TRBD1. The CDR3 extends over 13 amino acids. The V segment lost 4 bases and the J segment 6 bases; nucleotides outside the gene matches: 6. Germline-derived CDR1 and CDR2 are SGHRS and YFSETQ. The CDR3 sequence is CASSEPGQNGYTF. CDR3 nucleotide sequence: TGCGCCAGCAGCGAACCGGGACAGAATGGCTACACCTTC. The entire variable domain, with the rest obtained from reference TRBV5-1 and TRBJ1-2, is as follows: KAGVTQTPRYLIKTRGQQVTLSCSPISGHRSVSWYQQTPGQGLQFLFEYFSETQRNKGNFPGRFSGRQFSNSRSEMNVSTLELGDSALYLCASSEPGQNGYTFGSGTRLTVV.

V is TRBV6-2 or TRBV6-3 and J is TRBJ2-7; 10 nucleotides agree with TRBD2. The length of the CDR3 is 15 residues. The V segment lost 5 bases and the J segment 0 bases; nucleotides outside the gene matches: 4. CDR1 MNHEY and CDR2 SVGEGT come from the germline V gene. CDR3 amino acids: CASSGSGRVSYEQYF. Here the CDR3 DNA reads TGTGCCAGCAGTGGGAGCGGGAGGGTCTCCTACGAGCAGTACTTC.

The chain recombines TRBV10-1 with TRBJ1-2, with 10 bases fitting TRBD1. This CDR3 comprises 13 residues. Germline lookup yields CDR1 WNHNN and CDR2 SYGVQD (reference sequence). The trim removed 5 bases at V and 4 bases at J, leaving 1 base unmatched. The CDR3 loop is CASSWDRGYGYTF. DNA of the CDR3: TGCGCCAGCAGTTGGGACAGGGGCTATGGCTACACCTTC.

In this sample, this clone turned up once. The gene calls are TRBV3-1 (or the pseudogene TRBV3-2) and TRBJ1-2, with a weak D call TRBD1 (6 bases). The CDR3 runs 15 residues. Trimming stripped 6 bases from V and 5 bases from J, with 19 bases between. Germline V gives CDR1 LGHDT, CDR2 YNNKEL (reference sequence). CDR3 residues: CASSRIGQQIYGYTF. In nucleotides, the CDR3 is TGTGCCAGCAGTCGGATAGGACAGCAGATTTATGGCTACACCTTC.

The chain joins TRBV11-2 to TRBJ2-5; 11 bases are shared with TRBD1. This CDR3 has 15 amino acids. CDR1 is SGHAT, CDR2 FQNNGV, per germline. V was pared by 3 bases and J by 4 bases, with 4 bases of the junction left unmatched. Written as DNA, the CDR3 is TGTGCCAGCAGCTTGGGACAGGGGGACGCAGAGACCCAGTACTTC. It translates to CASSLGQGDAETQYF.

This clone has just a few counts. The rearrangement uses TRBV27 and TRBJ2-1; 7 bases are shared with TRBD2. The CDR3 spans 15 residues. Per the germline V gene, CDR1 is MNHEY and CDR2 is SMNVEV (reference sequence). With 7 bases clipped from V and 9 bases from J, the junction kept 15 bases outside the gene matches. CDR3 residues: CASTPHGLAAPEQFF. CDR3 DNA: TGTGCCAGCACCCCCCACGGCCTAGCGGCGCCTGAGCAGTTCTTC.

The rearrangement uses TRBV12-3 or TRBV12-4 and TRBJ2-1, with D maybe TRBD1 (5 bases). V was trimmed by 2 bases and J by 7 bases, leaving 9 bases between them. The CDR3 sequence is 13 residues long. Here the CDR3 reads CASSLMSGNEQFF. For the CDR3, the DNA is TGTGCCAGCAGTTTAATGTCAGGGAATGAGCAGTTCTTC.

This chain links TRBV9 with TRBJ1-2; D might be TRBD1 (6 bases). V was trimmed by 3 bases and J by 8 bases, leaving 14 bases between them. CDR1 is SGDLS and CDR2 is YYNGEE in the germline V gene. The CDR3 is 13 amino acids. The CDR3 region has the DNA TGTGCCAGCAGCGCCGGGACATCGCGGGGCTACACCTTC. Protein: CASSAGTSRGYTF. Full variable domain (rest looked up from reference TRBV9 and TRBJ1-2): DSGVTQTPKHLITATGQRVTLRCSPRSGDLSVYWYQQSLDQGLQFLIQYYNGEERAKGNILERFSAQQFPDLHSELNLSSLELGDSALYFCASSAGTSRGYTFGSGTRLTVV.

The CDR3 protein is CASSLQGNFANVLTF. The CDR3 bases are TGTGCCAGCAGCTTACAGGGAAACTTCGCCAACGTCCTGACTTTC. The chain carries TRBV7-9 and TRBJ2-6; TRBD1 is a possible D gene (5 bases). Germline CDR1 is SEHNR and CDR2 is FQNEAQ (reference sequence). This CDR3 comprises 15 residues. With 2 bases removed from V and 7 bases from J, the gap between germline ends came to 12 bases.

The genes are TRBV11-2 and TRBJ2-7; tentatively, D is TRBD1 (5 bases). This CDR3 has 12 residues. V was trimmed by 5 bases and J by 3 bases, leaving 8 bases between them. The germline gives CDR1 SGHAT, CDR2 FQNNGV. The CDR3: CASSLQVYEQYF. As DNA, the CDR3 is TGTGCCAGCAGCCTACAGGTCTACGAGCAGTACTTC.